This passage covers 16 T cell receptor beta chains from one sample sequenced in a study of beta chain features in type 1 diabetes. Reverse transcription of all isolated RNA meant that expressed TCRB transcripts were sequenced. Here immunoSEQ multiplex PCR was the method, and the copy in TCRdb shows in-frame clones only, minus some. The table shows some 330,000 clones, with roughly 11% occurring only once. Input material: naive CD4+ T cells from blood. The receptors were sampled from a woman younger than 45 in good health.

This clone was observed a handful of times. This chain links TRBV7-3 with TRBJ1-1; TRBD1 is a possible D gene (6 bases). Germline CDR1 is SGHTA and CDR2 is FQGTGA. CDR3 length: 15 residues. Trimming shortened V by 2 bases and J by 5 bases, and 15 bases separated the two germline ends. Here the CDR3 reads CASSLSGQYGTEAFF. The CDR3 DNA reads TGTGCCAGCAGCTTATCCGGACAGTATGGTACTGAAGCTTTCTTT.

A single count supports this clone. The CDR3 region is CASSWGGTGVGETQYF. The CDR3 DNA is TGTGCCAGCAGCTGGGGAGGGACAGGGGTGGGCGAGACCCAGTACTTC. V is TRBV5-4 and J is TRBJ2-5; TRBD1 aligns across 10 bases. The junction had 10 bases not matched to a gene; V was cut back by 3 bases and J by 5 bases. This CDR3 spans 16 amino acids. Germline lookup yields CDR1 SGHNT and CDR2 YYREEE (reference sequence).

The genes are TRBV5-4 and TRBJ2-7; 8 nucleotides line up with TRBD2. Per the germline V gene, CDR1 is SGHNT and CDR2 is YYREEE (reference sequence). With V trimmed by 5 bases and J by 7 bases, 14 bases remained unmatched. The CDR3 extends over 15 amino acids. The CDR3 reads CASRVTGTRVGEQYF. The CDR3 nucleotides are TGTGCCAGCAGAGTTACCGGGACTAGAGTGGGTGAGCAGTACTTC.

CDR3 DNA: TGTGCCAGCAGTGATCTGGGACAGGGGCATCTCAGCTCCTACGAGCAGTACTTC. This gives the protein CASSDLGQGHLSSYEQYF. The V gene is TRBV25-1, the J gene TRBJ2-7, with 10 bases that match TRBD1. Trimming at V came to 3 bases and at J to 0 bases, leaving 11 bases not matched to a gene. The CDR3 is 18 residues long. CDR1 MGHDK and CDR2 SYGVNS come from the germline V gene.

This clone has just a few counts. The V and J genes are TRBV28 and TRBJ2-7; TRBD1 matches 10 bases. Germline CDR1 reads MDHEN; CDR2 reads SYDVKM. Germline trimming cut 3 bases from V and 4 bases from J; bases unmatched to any gene: 6. CDR3 length: 15 residues. CDR3 region: CASSLSGTGAYEQYF. CDR3 DNA: TGTGCCAGCAGTTTGAGTGGGACAGGGGCTTACGAGCAGTACTTC.

The chain links TRBV5-4 to TRBJ2-7; 9 nucleotides agree with TRBD2. The germline CDR1 and CDR2 sequences are SGHNT and YYREEE (reference sequence). Germline trimming cut 3 bases from V and 0 bases from J; bases unmatched to any gene: 10. This CDR3 comprises 17 residues. The CDR3 DNA sequence: TGTGCCAGCAGCTCCCCAGCGGGGGGTGGGAGCTCCTACGAGCAGTACTTC. It codes for CASSSPAGGGSSYEQYF. Looking up the rest from reference TRBV5-4 and TRBJ2-7 gives the full variable domain: ETGVTQSPTHLIKTRGQQVTLRCSSQSGHNTVSWYQQALGQGPQFIFQYYREEENGRGNFPPRFSGLQFPNYSSELNVNALELDDSALYLCASSSPAGGGSSYEQYFGPGTRLTVT.

The sample holds a few counts of this clone. The genes are TRBV10-2 and TRBJ2-7, with a weak D call TRBD2 (5 bases). Trimming pared 0 bases from V and 5 bases from J, leaving 11 bases between. CDR1 and CDR2 (germline): WSHSY, SAAADI. The CDR3 contains 14 residues. The CDR3 nucleotides read TGCGCCAGCAGTGAGTCGACCGTGGGAGACGAGCAGTACTTC. It translates to CASSESTVGDEQYF.

This clone was counted a few times. In DNA, the CDR3 is TGCGCCAGCAGGCAAACTAGCGGGATCACAGATACGCAGTATTTT. Its protein is CASRQTSGITDTQYF. The genes are TRBV5-1 and TRBJ2-3; 10 positions match TRBD2. The CDR3 contains 15 residues. The V gene end was trimmed by 5 bases and the J gene end by 2 bases; junction bases not matched to a gene: 5. Germline-derived CDR1 and CDR2 are SGHRS and YFSETQ.

The chain couples TRBV7-3 to TRBJ2-1; tentatively, D is TRBD2 (5 bases). V gave up 2 bases and J gave up 9 bases, with 14 bases separating them. The V gene's germline CDR1 is SGHTA and CDR2 FQGTGA. The CDR3 length is 14 residues. CDR3 coding DNA: TGTGCCAGCAGCTTACCCCTGCTAGGGAGTGAGCAGTTCTTC. Translation: CASSLPLLGSEQFF.

This clone came up a few times. V is TRBV19 and J is TRBJ1-5; 9 positions match TRBD1. This CDR3 comprises 15 residues. Germline loops: CDR1 LNHDA, CDR2 SQIVND (reference sequence). Trimming removed 5 bases from V and 3 bases from J; junction bases left unmatched: 5. The CDR3 protein is CASSVRDRANQPQHF. The CDR3 coding sequence is TGTGCCAGTAGTGTCCGGGACAGGGCCAATCAGCCCCAGCATTTT.

In this sample, this clone turned up a few times. This chain links TRBV29-1 with TRBJ2-1; TRBD2 aligns across 7 bases. The CDR3 totals 11 residues. CDR1 SQVTM and CDR2 ANQGSEA come from the germline V gene. The V segment lost 6 bases and the J segment 6 bases; nucleotides outside the gene matches: 2. The CDR3 DNA reads as TGCAGCGTGAGACTAGCCAATGAGCAGTTCTTC. As protein: CSVRLANEQFF.

This clone came up a few times. V gene TRBV4-3 combines with J gene TRBJ2-1, with a tentative D call TRBD2 (6 bases). The CDR3 length is 17 residues. Germline V gene data show CDR1 as LGHNA and CDR2 as YSLEER. Trimming shortened V by 0 bases and J by 3 bases, and 15 bases separated the two germline ends. CDR3 DNA: TGCGCCAGCAGCCAAGAGGGTCTGCGGGATCGCTACAATGAGCAGTTCTTC. Translated: CASSQEGLRDRYNEQFF.

The chain has TRBV30 and TRBJ2-5, with D possibly being TRBD1 (6 bases). CDR3 length: 15 residues. Germline V lookup: CDR1 GTSNPN, CDR2 SVGIG (reference sequence). V shed 4 bases and J shed 0 bases, with 15 bases lying between them. The CDR3 spells CAWTGAAMYQETQYF. CDR3 nucleotides: TGTGCCTGGACAGGGGCCGCTATGTACCAAGAGACCCAGTACTTC.

There are a few counts of this clone. The chain carries TRBV4-3 and TRBJ2-3, with D perhaps TRBD2 (5 bases). The CDR3 runs to 17 residues. The germline V and J ends were trimmed by 4 bases and 0 bases, with 17 bases remaining between them. Per germline, CDR1 LGHNA and CDR2 YSLEER. The CDR3 coding sequence is TGCGCCAGCAGCCGTCAACCTCTACCGGGAAGCACAGATACGCAGTATTTT. Translating it yields CASSRQPLPGSTDTQYF.

This rearrangement joins TRBV29-1 to TRBJ2-2, with D possibly matching TRBD2 (5 bases). Germline values: CDR1 SQVTM, CDR2 ANQGSEA. The CDR3 runs to 13 residues. Trimming shortened V by 4 bases and J by 4 bases, and 10 bases separated the two germline ends. The CDR3 DNA is TGCAGCGTTGTCTTGGGGAGCACCGGGGAGCTGTTTTTT. Translated: CSVVLGSTGELFF.

The sample holds a few counts of this clone. DNA of the CDR3: TGTGCCAGCAGCCCCCCAAAGGGACTAGCGGGAGATCGCGGGGAGCTGTTTTTT. Translated, it gives CASSPPKGLAGDRGELFF. The chain has TRBV7-2 and TRBJ2-2; TRBD2 matches at 14 bases. Germline assignment: CDR1 SGHTA and CDR2 FQGNSA. CDR3 length equals 18 residues. The ends lost 5 bases at V and 7 bases at J; junction bases unmatched: 12.